What follows describes a single T cell receptor (beta chain). Its specificity is unknown. The data stem from a study of CD8+CD57+ T cells in acquired aplastic anemia. For the study at large: Across the sorted CD4+ and CD8+ cells, DNA amounts averaged roughly 3 ug.

Findings and limits, study-wide: Researchers report that around 31 CD8+ CDR3 sequences appeared in both patients and controls.

Patients included in sequencing had previously demonstrated CD8+CD57+ cell expansion by flow cytometry. Severe acquired aplastic anemia was present in every patient. CDR3 and TCR beta VDJ profiling relied on genomic DNA as the template. TCRdb re-called the reads through MiXCR, storing one row per CDR3 protein. The repertoire holds about 160,000 distinct CDR3 sequences, with 40% to 60% as singletons. Germline loops: CDR1 WNHNN, CDR2 SYGVQD (reference sequence). The CDR3 is made up of 10 amino acids. Trimming removed 6 bases at V and 9 bases at J, with 8 bases between. What was sequenced was sorted CD4+, CD8+, or CD8+CD57+ T cells (not recorded which) from PBMCs. This chain joins TRBV10-1 and TRBJ1-2; no definite D call. This TCR was sampled from a human donor with aplastic anemia. The CDR3 sequence: CASRRESYTF. In DNA form, the CDR3 reads TGCGCCAGCAGGAGGGAGAGCTACACCTTC.